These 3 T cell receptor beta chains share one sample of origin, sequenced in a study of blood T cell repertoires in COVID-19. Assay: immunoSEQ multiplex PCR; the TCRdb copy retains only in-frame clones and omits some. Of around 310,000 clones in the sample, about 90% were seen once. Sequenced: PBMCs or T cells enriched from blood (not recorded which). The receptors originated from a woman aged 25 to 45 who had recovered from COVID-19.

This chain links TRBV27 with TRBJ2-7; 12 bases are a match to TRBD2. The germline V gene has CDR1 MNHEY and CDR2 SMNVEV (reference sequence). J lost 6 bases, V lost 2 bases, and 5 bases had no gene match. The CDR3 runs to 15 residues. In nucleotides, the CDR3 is TGTGCCAGCAGTTTAGGACTAGCGGGACGGGCCGAGCAGTACTTC. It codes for CASSLGLAGRAEQYF.

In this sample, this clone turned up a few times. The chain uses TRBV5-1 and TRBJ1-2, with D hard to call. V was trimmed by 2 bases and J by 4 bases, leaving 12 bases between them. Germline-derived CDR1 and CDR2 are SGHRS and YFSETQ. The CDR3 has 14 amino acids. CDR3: CASSLDTHTYGYTF. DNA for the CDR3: TGCGCCAGCAGCTTAGACACCCACACCTATGGCTACACCTTC.

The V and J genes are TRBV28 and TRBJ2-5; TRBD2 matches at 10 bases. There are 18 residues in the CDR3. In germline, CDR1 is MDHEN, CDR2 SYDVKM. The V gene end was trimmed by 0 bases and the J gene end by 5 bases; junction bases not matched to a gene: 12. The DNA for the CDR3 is TGTGCCAGCAGTTTATGGGCTAGCGGGAGATTGGGGTTGGAGACCCAGTACTTC. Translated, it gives CASSLWASGRLGLETQYF.